This TCR beta chain was documented in a study of T cell changes during pregnancy in multiple sclerosis. Here immunoSEQ multiplex PCR was the method, and the copy in TCRdb shows in-frame clones only, minus some. The sample lists 50,000 to 80,000 clones, roughly 92% occurring once. This clone was seen just once. Trimming shortened V by 2 bases and J by 1 base, and 6 bases separated the two germline ends. There are 13 residues in the CDR3. Germline values: CDR1 SGHNT, CDR2 YYREEE (reference sequence). The TCR sequence derives from a female donor with multiple sclerosis, enrolled in a pregnancy study. The sequencing used peripheral blood, collected in the second trimester of pregnancy. This chain uses TRBV5-4 with TRBJ1-2; D gene ambiguous. The CDR3 nucleotides are TGTGCCAGCAGCTTCCAGATTAACTATGGCTACACCTTC. The encoded protein is CASSFQINYGYTF.